The rows below give T cell receptor beta chains drawn from one sample of a study of blood T cell repertoires in COVID-19. TCRdb keeps only in-frame clones here, not all; method: immunoSEQ multiplex PCR. Found here are some 280,000 clones, 86% of them singletons; the top ten hold 3%. The sequenced material came from peripheral blood. The receptors shown here come from a woman in her twenties or thirties with active or convalescent COVID-19. CDR3s include the opening cysteine and the closing phenylalanine or tryptophan. The order of the fields is V gene, CDR3 protein.

TRBV7-2 CASSSRTSGGAREGFF
TRBV10-3 CAISVPGGDTQYF
TRBV6-2/TRBV6-3 CASSYPRTSGGSGELFF
TRBV7-9 CASSLANTDTQYF
TRBV10-1 CASSLGTLRIPGQVNTEAFF
TRBV9 CASSGTSGEGNEKLFF
TRBV14 CASSHRPLTGSTEAFF
TRBV4-3 CASSQAGQGYEQYF
TRBV7-2 CASSLEGQSNQPQHF
TRBV19 CASSPTGGQETQYF
TRBV7-9 CASSLGGGQSSSYTF
TRBV5-6 CASSSPEGREEKLFF
TRBV7-2 CASSLTGGSYNEQFF
TRBV7-9 CASSLVQRERNEQFF
TRBV2 CASSLPQDYGYTF
TRBV29-1 CSVSQVPGELFF
TRBV7-2 CASSPNRNTEAFF
TRBV28 CASSTPGQLINIQYF
TRBV7-2 CASSLGQPSHTGELFF
TRBV18 CASSPGVGDEQFF
TRBV6-1 CASSDGRQLTTVPTYGYTF
TRBV5-1 CASSLGGASTQYF
TRBV29-1 CSVEYGHRNTEAFF
TRBV18 CASSPQGRDQPQHF
TRBV2 CASSEGASYEQYF
TRBV19 CASSTGTRPDTQYF
TRBV9 CASSVGADLANVLTF